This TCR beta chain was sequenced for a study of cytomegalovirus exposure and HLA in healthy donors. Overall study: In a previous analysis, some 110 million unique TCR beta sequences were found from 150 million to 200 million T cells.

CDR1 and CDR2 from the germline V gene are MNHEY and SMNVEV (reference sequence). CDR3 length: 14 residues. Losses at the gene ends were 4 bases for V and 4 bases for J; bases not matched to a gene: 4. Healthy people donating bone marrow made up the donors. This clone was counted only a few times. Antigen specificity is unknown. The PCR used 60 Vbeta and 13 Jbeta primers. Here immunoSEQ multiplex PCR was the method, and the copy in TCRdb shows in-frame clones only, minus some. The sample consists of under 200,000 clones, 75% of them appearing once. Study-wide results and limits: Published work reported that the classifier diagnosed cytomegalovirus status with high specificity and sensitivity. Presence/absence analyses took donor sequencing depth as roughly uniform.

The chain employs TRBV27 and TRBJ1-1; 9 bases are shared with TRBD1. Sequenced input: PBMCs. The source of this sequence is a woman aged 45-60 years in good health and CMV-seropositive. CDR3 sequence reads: CASSWDREATEAFF. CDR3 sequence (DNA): TGTGCCAGCAGTTGGGACAGGGAGGCCACTGAAGCTTTCTTT.